This TCR beta chain was sequenced for a study of immune characteristics of hereditary and idiopathic chronic pancreatitis. Describing the broader study: The study profiled local pancreatic immune cells and TCRbeta repertoires in hereditary and idiopathic chronic pancreatitis compared with control organ donor pancreases. TCRbeta sequencing covered roughly 5 control pancreases, 7 or 8 hereditary chronic pancreatitis pancreases and roughly 6 idiopathic chronic pancreatitis pancreases. The gDNA-based approach was selected because the approach required minimal in vitro experimental manipulation of T cells infiltrating the pancreas.

The receptor library was made with the immunoSEQ multiplex PCR assay. From pancreatic genomic DNA, the TCRbeta CDR3 region along with adjacent sequences was amplified and then sequenced. Under the source paper's analysis protocol: Repertoire diversity was assessed as a mean normalized Shannon-Wiener index, and productive clonality and productive rearrangement counts were also measured. Control and chronic pancreatitis repertoire metrics were compared by means of the nonparametric Mann-Whitney U test. A clonotype counted as shared when its CDR3beta sequence had identical amino acid composition and length across subjects. This immuneACCESS table, as held by TCRdb, lists in-frame sequences with V and J called but not all clones. Of the missing ones, under half trace to an unresolved V gene in checked studies; the others have no known cause. V, J and clone size reflect that table, while D and trimming were determined from the DNA. This sample lists around 1,700 clones; 70% to 80% were detected once. Roughly 8% of the sample is taken by the ten largest.

Concerning this clone itself: Its cognate antigen has yet to be identified. Nothing much larger sits one base from this clone, and base qualities are not available.

The paper as a whole reports these results and caveats: Among some 14 chronic pancreatitis patients, the number of productive TCR rearrangements showed a positive correlation with disease severity scores. The study did not include chronic pancreatitis caused by alcohol use. Compared with controls, both chronic pancreatitis groups had significantly higher TCRbeta repertoire diversity and lower clonality. Patient tissue was available only at the time of TPIAT, so disease duration differences may have influenced immune findings.

Patients undergoing total pancreatectomy with islet autotransplantation (TPIAT) were the source of the chronic pancreatitis pancreas tissue. The chronic pancreatitis patients who were included had no known history of diabetes. Genomic DNA was extracted directly from bulk pancreas tissue, without T cell sorting, for TCRbeta sequencing. At two US centers, pancreas tissues from patients and organ donors were collected on a consecutive basis. This sequence was found in a human donor with chronic pancreatitis. Specimen: pancreas tissue with hereditary chronic pancreatitis.

CDR3 region: CASGVNVGFAYEQYF. The DNA reads as follows: TGTGCCAGCGGCGTTAACGTAGGCTTCGCCTACGAGCAGTACTTC. This sequence uses TRBV7-6 and TRBJ2-7; the D gene remains uncertain. The germline ends are 19 bases apart after V is trimmed by 8 bases and J by 2 bases. The CDR3 covers 15 residues, taking in both the cysteine and the phenylalanine. The read is trimmed to its CDR3 DNA, 45 bases read in frame from base 1. The CDR1 and CDR2 encoded by the germline V gene are SGHVS and FNYEAQ.